These 29 T cell receptor beta chains came from one sample sequenced in a study of cytomegalovirus exposure and HLA in healthy donors. The primer mix had 60 Vbeta and 13 Jbeta primers. Profiled with immunoSEQ multiplex PCR; TCRdb holds only in-frame clones, not every one. The sample carries 150,000 to 200,000 clones, 75% to 90% recorded once. The material sequenced was PBMCs. These receptors all stem from a woman aged 18 to 35 in good health and CMV-seronegative.

V is TRBV5-1 and J is TRBJ2-3; 12 positions match TRBD2. CDR1 is SGHRS and CDR2 is YFSETQ in the germline V gene. After removal of 1 base from V and 2 bases from J, the junction contained 2 bases not matched to a gene. The CDR3 spans 16 residues. CDR3 residues: CASSLPSGGVTDTQYF. For the CDR3, the DNA is TGCGCCAGCAGCTTGCCTAGCGGGGGGGTCACAGATACGCAGTATTTT.

This chain uses TRBV7-6 with TRBJ2-5, with D maybe TRBD2 (6 bases). Trimming pared 5 bases from V and 4 bases from J, leaving 17 bases between. The CDR3 contains 15 residues. Germline V gene lookup returns CDR1 SGHVS and CDR2 FNYEAQ. The CDR3 nucleotides read TGTGCCAGCAGCCCGACCGGACTAAAACTAGAGACCCAGTACTTC. It translates to CASSPTGLKLETQYF.

The chain links TRBV19 to TRBJ1-4, with a tentative D call TRBD1 (5 bases). V was shortened by 7 bases and J by 8 bases, with 11 bases between the two germline ends. The CDR3 has 12 residues. Looked up from germline, CDR1 is LNHDA and CDR2 is SQIVND (reference sequence). CDR3 in DNA: TGTGCCAGTAAAGGGGTTGGCGAAAAACTGTTTTTT. As protein: CASKGVGEKLFF.

This clone was counted between two and nine times. The chain joins TRBV7-2 to TRBJ2-7; 8 nucleotides line up with TRBD1. Germline V gene data show CDR1 as SGHTA and CDR2 as FQGNSA. The CDR3 is made up of 15 amino acids. V trimming: 3 bases; J trimming: 5 bases; junction bases outside the gene matches: 9. CDR3 sequence (DNA): TGTGCCAGCAGCTTGGGCTGGACAGGGCCGGACGAGCAGTACTTC. Its translation: CASSLGWTGPDEQYF.

The rearrangement links TRBV19 to TRBJ2-2; 7 nucleotides agree with TRBD2. The germline gives CDR1 LNHDA, CDR2 SQIVND (reference sequence). The CDR3 is made up of 13 amino acids. V shed 2 bases and J 7 bases; nucleotides not matched to a gene: 1. For the CDR3, the DNA is TGTGCCAGTAGTATACCGGGAGGCGGGGAGCTGTTTTTT. This encodes CASSIPGGGELFF.

The chain uses TRBV11-2 and TRBJ2-1; 7 bases are shared with TRBD2. This CDR3 spans 16 amino acids. V was clipped by 0 bases and J by 5 bases; unmatched bases: 7. The germline CDR1 and CDR2 sequences are SGHAT and FQNNGV. CDR3 nucleotides: TGTGCCAGCAGCTTAGAAGGCGGGGGAGTCGACAATGAGCAGTTCTTC. Its translation is CASSLEGGGVDNEQFF.

This clone was found a few times. This chain connects TRBV28 to TRBJ1-3; D call uncertain. V dropped 5 bases and J dropped 0 bases, with 11 bases sitting between them. The CDR3 length is 15 residues. The V gene's germline CDR1 is MDHEN and CDR2 SYDVKM. The CDR3 DNA reads as TGTGCCAGCAGTCTATACAGATACTCTGGAAACACCATATATTTT. Translating gives CASSLYRYSGNTIYF.

The chain couples TRBV28 to TRBJ2-2, with D perhaps TRBD2 (6 bases). The V gene's germline CDR1 is MDHEN and CDR2 SYDVKM. The CDR3 covers 14 residues. V lost 3 bases and J 9 bases, leaving 14 bases between the germline ends. CDR3 DNA sequence: TGTGCCAGCAGTTTGGGGGGTGCGCCGTGGGAGCTGTTTTTT. Protein sequence: CASSLGGAPWELFF.

As for this clone: At the DNA level, this CDR3 is encoded by other sequences in the same sample as well. The gene calls are TRBV10-1 and TRBJ2-1, with 9 nucleotides matching TRBD1. Per the germline V gene, CDR1 is WNHNN and CDR2 is SYGVQD (reference sequence). CDR3 length: 14 amino acids. Germline trimming cut 6 bases from V and 7 bases from J; bases unmatched to any gene: 7. CDR3 in DNA: TGCGCCAGCAGCCGGGACAGGGTTGGGAATGAGCAGTTCTTC. Protein product: CASSRDRVGNEQFF.

J is TRBJ1-3 and V is TRBV27, with D possibly matching TRBD1 (5 bases). V lost 0 bases to trimming and J lost 0 bases, with 6 bases between them. CDR1 MNHEY and CDR2 SMNVEV come from the germline V gene (reference sequence). The CDR3 spans 15 residues. CDR3 in amino acids: CASSLSGLSGNTIYF. CDR3 in DNA: TGTGCCAGCAGTTTATCGGGGCTCTCTGGAAACACCATATATTTT.

The gene calls are TRBV6-5 and TRBJ1-1; 8 bases are a match to TRBD1. The V gene end was trimmed by 6 bases and the J gene end by 1 base; junction bases not matched to a gene: 7. The CDR3 loop spans 15 amino acids. Germline V gene data show CDR1 as MNHEY and CDR2 as SVGAGI. Here the CDR3 reads CASRDSGGWNTEAFF. Written as DNA, the CDR3 is TGTGCCAGCAGGGACTCAGGGGGCTGGAACACTGAAGCTTTCTTT.

The chain uses TRBV25-1 and TRBJ2-7; D perhaps matches TRBD1 (6 bases). V lost 10 bases, J lost 3 bases, and 10 bases lay in between. The CDR3 is made up of 11 amino acids. The germline V gene encodes CDR1 MGHDK and CDR2 SYGVNS. The chain's CDR3 is CATEQGYEQYF. CDR3 DNA: TGTGCCACCGAACAGGGCTACGAGCAGTACTTC.

J is TRBJ2-7 and V is TRBV29-1; 8 bases match TRBD1. J lost 3 bases, V lost 6 bases, and 4 bases had no gene match. Germline V gene lookup returns CDR1 SQVTM and CDR2 ANQGSEA. This CDR3 has 12 amino acids. CDR3 protein: CSVGDRGYEQYF. CDR3 nucleotide sequence: TGCAGCGTCGGTGACAGGGGCTACGAGCAGTACTTC.

The chain links TRBV11-2 to TRBJ2-3; D is unclear. The CDR3 extends over 12 amino acids. V lost 4 bases to trimming and J lost 2 bases, with 4 bases between them. Germline loops: CDR1 SGHAT, CDR2 FQNNGV. The CDR3 nucleotides read TGTGCCAGCAGCTCCCTCACAGATACGCAGTATTTT. As protein: CASSSLTDTQYF.

This chain uses TRBV30 with TRBJ1-4; D possibly corresponds to TRBD1 (5 bases). The CDR3 has 15 residues. V was trimmed by 0 bases and J by 5 bases, leaving 13 bases between them. Looked up from germline, CDR1 is GTSNPN and CDR2 is SVGIG (reference sequence). The CDR3 DNA follows: TGTGCCTGGAGTGTCGGGGGAGCGGACAATGAAAAACTGTTTTTT. This sequence encodes CAWSVGGADNEKLFF.

The rearrangement uses TRBV5-1 and TRBJ2-5; D might be TRBD1 (6 bases). The tail of the sequence fits TRBJ2-7 better, so the J call may be wrong. The germline V gene encodes CDR1 SGHRS and CDR2 YFSETQ. The CDR3 is 14 amino acids. CDR3 in DNA: TGCGCCAGCAGCCCTGAGACAGGTCCCTACGAGCAGTACTTC. Protein product: CASSPETGPYEQYF.

V is TRBV6-5 and J is TRBJ1-1, with D perhaps TRBD1 (6 bases). The ends were cut back, 8 bases at V and 0 bases at J, with 13 bases in the middle. Looked up from germline, CDR1 is MNHEY and CDR2 is SVGAGI. The CDR3 extends over 14 amino acids. CDR3 bases: TGTGCCAGCCGTGGAGGACAGCTGAACACTGAAGCTTTCTTT. It yields the protein CASRGGQLNTEAFF.

The genes are TRBV2 and TRBJ2-7; 7 bases are a match to TRBD1. V was pared by 6 bases and J by 2 bases, with 1 base of the junction left unmatched. The CDR3 length is 12 residues. CDR1 and CDR2 from the germline V gene are SNHLY and FYNNEI. The CDR3 bases are TGTGCCAGCAGGGGGACAGCCTACGAGCAGTACTTC. Translated, it gives CASRGTAYEQYF.

The J gene is TRBJ2-6, the V gene TRBV25-1; D remains unclear. V was pared by 3 bases and J by 0 bases, with 15 bases between. Germline lookup yields CDR1 MGHDK and CDR2 SYGVNS. The CDR3 covers 18 residues. The CDR3, as DNA: TGTGCCAGCAGTGACTCCCTCCACTTGAGCTCTGGGGCCAACGTCCTGACTTTC. Protein sequence: CASSDSLHLSSGANVLTF.

The CDR3: CASSTRTGSSYNEQFF. The CDR3 DNA sequence: TGTGCCAGCAGCACCCGGACAGGGAGCTCCTACAATGAGCAGTTCTTC. The chain has TRBV11-3 and TRBJ2-1; 8 bases map to TRBD1. Germline values: CDR1 SGHNT, CDR2 YENEEA. The CDR3 covers 16 residues. V lost 5 bases to trimming and J lost 0 bases; unmatched junction nucleotides: 6. Filled out from reference TRBV11-3 and TRBJ2-1, the complete variable domain reads EAGVVQSPRYKIIEKKQPVAFWCNPISGHNTLYWYLQNLGQGPELLIRYENEEAVDDSQLPKDRFSAERLKGVDSTLKIQPAELGDSAVYLCASSTRTGSSYNEQFFGPGTRLTVL.

The V gene is TRBV28, the J gene TRBJ1-2, with D unclear. Germline assignment: CDR1 MDHEN and CDR2 SYDVKM. The CDR3 sequence is 14 residues long. Trimming pared 5 bases from V and 4 bases from J, leaving 14 bases between. CDR3 in amino acids: CASSLEAASYGYTF. The CDR3, as DNA: TGTGCCAGCAGTCTTGAGGCCGCGAGCTATGGCTACACCTTC.

The chain has TRBV1 and TRBJ2-1; the table gives TRBD2 as D, unverified against the DNA. TRBV1 represents a pseudogene. The CDR3 loop spans 15 amino acids. The CDR3 nucleotides are TGCACCAGCAGCCAAGACCGCGGCCCCGCTGGGGAGCAGTTCTTC. It encodes CTSSQDRGPAGEQFF.

The CDR3 loop is CASSQVSGWGTEAFF. CDR3 DNA: TGTGCCAGCAGCCAAGTGTCAGGGTGGGGCACTGAAGCTTTCTTT. The genes are TRBV4-2 and TRBJ1-1; TRBD1 might be the D (5 bases). Trimming stripped 1 base from V and 4 bases from J, with 13 bases between. This CDR3 is 15 amino acids long. The germline V gene has CDR1 LGHNA and CDR2 YNFKEQ.

Remarks on this clone: This specimen includes other DNA sequences encoding the same CDR3. CDR3 nucleotide sequence: TGTGCCAGCAGCTCCGGACAGGGCGACACTGAAGCTTTCTTT. Encoded protein: CASSSGQGDTEAFF. This chain connects TRBV7-9 to TRBJ1-1; TRBD1 matches at 8 bases. CDR3 length equals 14 residues. V was clipped by 4 bases and J by 3 bases; unmatched bases: 4. CDR1 and CDR2 (germline): SEHNR, FQNEAQ (reference sequence).

The chain joins TRBV6-1 to TRBJ1-2, with D perhaps TRBD1 (6 bases). The CDR3 contains 15 residues. Trimming shortened V by 7 bases and J by 5 bases, and 20 bases separated the two germline ends. Germline assignment: CDR1 MNHNS and CDR2 SASEGT. The CDR3 DNA is TGTGCCAGCACTTGGGGGCCAGGAGGAGGTTATGGCTACACCTTC. This codes for CASTWGPGGGYGYTF.

The J gene is TRBJ2-1, the V gene TRBV10-3, with 7 bases identical to TRBD2. Germline V lookup: CDR1 ENHRY, CDR2 SYGVKD. The CDR3 totals 15 residues. With 7 bases clipped from V and 9 bases from J, the junction kept 15 bases outside the gene matches. The CDR3 spells CAITLSSGAVTEQFF. Here the CDR3 DNA reads TGTGCCATCACCCTATCTAGCGGAGCCGTCACTGAGCAGTTCTTC.

This chain connects TRBV27 to TRBJ2-5; D is possibly TRBD2 (6 bases). The J call may be incorrect, as the DNA end agrees better with TRBJ2-7. From germline, CDR1 is MNHEY and CDR2 SMNVEV (reference sequence). CDR3 length: 14 residues. CDR3 nucleotides: TGTGCCAGCAGCCATAGCGGAGCCAGCTACGAGCAGTACTTC. This translates into CASSHSGASYEQYF.

The chain links TRBV5-1 to TRBJ2-5; 7 bases agree with TRBD1. CDR1 and CDR2 (germline): SGHRS, YFSETQ. J was trimmed by 11 bases and V by 0 bases; bases with no gene match: 10. The length of the CDR3 is 14 residues. The CDR3 region is CASSLGQGVGEQYF. The DNA of the CDR3 is TGCGCCAGCAGCTTGGGACAGGGAGTTGGTGAGCAGTACTTC.

The chain combines TRBV29-1 with TRBJ2-3; 11 positions agree with TRBD2. Per the germline V gene, CDR1 is SQVTM and CDR2 is ANQGSEA. There are 15 residues in the CDR3. Trimming removed 7 bases from V and 2 bases from J; junction bases left unmatched: 8. The CDR3 nucleotides read TGCAGCGCCTACGGGACTAGCGGAAACACAGATACGCAGTATTTT. Protein product: CSAYGTSGNTDTQYF.